The rows below give T cell receptor beta chains drawn from one sample of a study of T cell responses to AZD1222 COVID-19 vaccine. This table comes from immunoSEQ multiplex PCR, and its TCRdb copy is limited to in-frame clones, with some not included. The sample lists about 170,000 clones; roughly nine tenths were seen once. The sequencing here drew on peripheral blood, taken on day 0 of AZD1222 vaccination. Receptor source: an adult in good health. Each CDR3 is given with its conserved first and last residue. Each record gives: J gene, V gene, CDR3 protein.

>TRBJ2-1|TRBV5-1
CASRSGQGADEQFF
>TRBJ2-2|TRBV7-9
CASSPRTSGGTGELFF
>TRBJ1-3|TRBV9
CASSVWGTGSGNTIYF
>TRBJ1-1|TRBV7-8
CASSRRGRGYTEAFF
>TRBJ2-1|TRBV6-4
CASSDGTGVFF
>TRBJ1-2|TRBV19
CASSKLDNYGYTF
>TRBJ2-5|TRBV5-4
CASSLSGTSKETQYF
>TRBJ2-2|TRBV19
CASSMPPGELFF
>TRBJ2-7|TRBV19
CASSTNQGGEQYF
>TRBJ2-7|TRBV3-1/TRBV3-2
CASSPAGRHFYEQYF
>TRBJ2-1|TRBV25-1
CASYRDYPYNEQFF
>TRBJ2-1|TRBV6-4
CASSVDGANEQFF